This TCR beta chain was captured in a study of blood T cells in healthy people across ages. Together with a sample-barcoded 5' primer, a J-beta primer mix was included in a second PCR lasting about 7 to 11 cycles. TCRdb ran MiXCR on the 5' RACE reads and lists one entry per CDR3 protein. The repertoire holds 1,800,000 or so distinct CDR3 sequences, with 30% to 40% as singletons. This clonotype turned up a few times. CDR3 length: 14 residues. Germline V gives CDR1 ENHRY, CDR2 SYGVKD. This receptor was identified in a human donor in good health. Source material: blood. The genes are TRBV10-3 and TRBJ2-5; TRBD1 might be the D (6 bases). Gene TRBJ2-7 matches the end of the DNA better, so the J call may be wrong. The CDR3 bases are TGTGCCATCAGTGATGCAGGGGCGGCGCCCGAGCAGTACTTC. Protein product: CAISDAGAAPEQYF.